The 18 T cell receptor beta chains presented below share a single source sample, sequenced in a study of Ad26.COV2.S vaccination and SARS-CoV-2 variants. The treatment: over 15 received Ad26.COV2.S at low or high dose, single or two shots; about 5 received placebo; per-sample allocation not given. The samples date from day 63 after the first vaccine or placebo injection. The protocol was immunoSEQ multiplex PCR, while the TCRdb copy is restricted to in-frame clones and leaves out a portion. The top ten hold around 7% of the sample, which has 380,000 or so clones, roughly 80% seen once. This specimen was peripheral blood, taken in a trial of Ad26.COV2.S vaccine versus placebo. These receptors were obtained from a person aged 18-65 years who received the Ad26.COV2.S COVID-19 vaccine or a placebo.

The CDR3 spells CASSRQGGHAGNTIYF. CDR3 coding DNA: TGTGCCAGCAGTCGACAGGGGGGGCATGCTGGAAACACCATATATTTT. This rearrangement joins TRBV6-2 or TRBV6-3 to TRBJ1-3; 9 bases line up with TRBD1. Germline V gene lookup returns CDR1 MNHEY and CDR2 SVGEGT. The V segment lost 5 bases and the J segment 2 bases; nucleotides outside the gene matches: 7. CDR3 size: 16 residues.

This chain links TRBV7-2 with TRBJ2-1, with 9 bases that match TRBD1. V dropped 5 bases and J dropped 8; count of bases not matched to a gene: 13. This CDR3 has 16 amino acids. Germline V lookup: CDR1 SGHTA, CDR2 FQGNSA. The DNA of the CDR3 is TGTGCCAGCAGCCGGCTCTCCGGGACAGGGTCCCATGAGCAGTTCTTC. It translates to CASSRLSGTGSHEQFF.

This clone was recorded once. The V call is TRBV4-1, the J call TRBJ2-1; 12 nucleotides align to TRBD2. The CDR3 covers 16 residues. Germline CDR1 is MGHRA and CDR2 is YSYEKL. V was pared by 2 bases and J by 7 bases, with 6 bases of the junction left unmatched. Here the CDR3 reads CASSQRSGTSGNEQFF. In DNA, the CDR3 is TGCGCCAGCAGCCAACGTTCCGGGACTAGCGGGAATGAGCAGTTCTTC.

The CDR3 protein is CASSSGVGNTIYF. The CDR3, as DNA: TGTGCCAGCAGCTCAGGGGTTGGAAACACCATATATTTT. J is TRBJ1-3 and V is TRBV5-4, with D tentatively TRBD1 (6 bases). The CDR3 has 13 residues. CDR1 SGHNT and CDR2 YYREEE come from the germline V gene (reference sequence). The ends were cut back, 3 bases at V and 3 bases at J, with 7 bases in the middle.

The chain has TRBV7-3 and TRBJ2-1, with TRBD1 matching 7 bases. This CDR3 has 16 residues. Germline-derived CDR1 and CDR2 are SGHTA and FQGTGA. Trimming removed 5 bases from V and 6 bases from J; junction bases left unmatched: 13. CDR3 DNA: TGTGCCAGCAGCGCTCGGGACAGAACTCAGGCCAATGAGCAGTTCTTC. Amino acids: CASSARDRTQANEQFF.

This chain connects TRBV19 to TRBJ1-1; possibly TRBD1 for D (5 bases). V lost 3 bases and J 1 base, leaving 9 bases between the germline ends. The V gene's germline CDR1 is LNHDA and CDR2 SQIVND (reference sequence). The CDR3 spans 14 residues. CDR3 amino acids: CASSIGATNTEAFF. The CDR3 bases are TGTGCCAGTAGTATCGGGGCCACGAACACTGAAGCTTTCTTT.

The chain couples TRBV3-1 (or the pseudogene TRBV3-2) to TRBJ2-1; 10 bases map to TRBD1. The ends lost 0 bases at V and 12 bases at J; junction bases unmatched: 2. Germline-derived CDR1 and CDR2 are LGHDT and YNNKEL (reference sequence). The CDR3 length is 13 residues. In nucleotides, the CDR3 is TGTGCCAGCAGCCAAGATTGGGACAGGGGGCAGTTCTTC. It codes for CASSQDWDRGQFF.

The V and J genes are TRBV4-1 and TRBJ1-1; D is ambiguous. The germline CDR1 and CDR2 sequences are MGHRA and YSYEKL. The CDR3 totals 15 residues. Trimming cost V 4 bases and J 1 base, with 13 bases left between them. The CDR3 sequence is CASSPMSTANTEAFF. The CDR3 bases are TGCGCCAGCAGCCCAATGTCAACAGCGAACACTGAAGCTTTCTTT.

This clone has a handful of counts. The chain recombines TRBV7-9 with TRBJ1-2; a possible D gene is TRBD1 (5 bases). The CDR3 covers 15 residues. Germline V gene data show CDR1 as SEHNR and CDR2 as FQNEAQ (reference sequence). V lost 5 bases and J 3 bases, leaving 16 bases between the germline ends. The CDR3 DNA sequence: TGTGCCAGCAGCATTCATCCAGGGCAGGACTATGGCTACACCTTC. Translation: CASSIHPGQDYGYTF. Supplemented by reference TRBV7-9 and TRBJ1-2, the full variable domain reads DTGVSQNPRHKITKRGQNVTFRCDPISEHNRLYWYRQTLGQGPEFLTYFQNEAQLEKSRLLSDRFSAERPKGSFSTLEIQRTEQGDSAMYLCASSIHPGQDYGYTFGSGTRLTVV.

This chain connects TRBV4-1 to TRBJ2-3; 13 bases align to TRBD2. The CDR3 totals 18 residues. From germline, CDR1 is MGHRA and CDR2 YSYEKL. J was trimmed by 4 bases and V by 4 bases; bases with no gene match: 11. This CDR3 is CASSPGLAGEFVADTQYF. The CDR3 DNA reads TGCGCCAGCAGCCCCGGACTAGCGGGAGAATTCGTCGCAGATACGCAGTATTTT.

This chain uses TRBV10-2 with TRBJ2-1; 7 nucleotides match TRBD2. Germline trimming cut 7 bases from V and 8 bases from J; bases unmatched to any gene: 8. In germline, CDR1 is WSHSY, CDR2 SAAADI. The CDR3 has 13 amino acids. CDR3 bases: TGCGCCAGCACGGAGCGGGAATTTCATGAGCAGTTCTTC. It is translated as CASTEREFHEQFF.

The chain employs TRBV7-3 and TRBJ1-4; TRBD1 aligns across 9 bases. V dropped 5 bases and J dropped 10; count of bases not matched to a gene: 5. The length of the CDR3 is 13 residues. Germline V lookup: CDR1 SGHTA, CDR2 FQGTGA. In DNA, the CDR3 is TGTGCCAGCAGCATTCGACAGGGGGGAAAACTGTTTTTT. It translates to CASSIRQGGKLFF.

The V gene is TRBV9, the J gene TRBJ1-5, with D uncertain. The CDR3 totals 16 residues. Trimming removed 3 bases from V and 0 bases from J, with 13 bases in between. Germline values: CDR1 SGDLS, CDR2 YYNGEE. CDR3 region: CASSAGDGNSNQPQHF. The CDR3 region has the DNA TGTGCCAGCAGCGCCGGAGACGGTAATAGCAATCAGCCCCAGCATTTT.

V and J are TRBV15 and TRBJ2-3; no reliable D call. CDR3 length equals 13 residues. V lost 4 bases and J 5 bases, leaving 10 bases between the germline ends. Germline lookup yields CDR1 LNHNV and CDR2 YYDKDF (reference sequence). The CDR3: CATSKGHVDTQYF. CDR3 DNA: TGTGCCACCAGCAAAGGGCATGTAGATACGCAGTATTTT.

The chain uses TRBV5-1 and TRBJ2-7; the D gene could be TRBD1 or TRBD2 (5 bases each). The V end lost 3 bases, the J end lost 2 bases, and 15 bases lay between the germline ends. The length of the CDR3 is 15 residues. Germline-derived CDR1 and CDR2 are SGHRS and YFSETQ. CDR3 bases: TGCGCCAGCAGCTGGGGGACCTCCAGAACCTACGAGCAGTACTTC. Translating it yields CASSWGTSRTYEQYF.

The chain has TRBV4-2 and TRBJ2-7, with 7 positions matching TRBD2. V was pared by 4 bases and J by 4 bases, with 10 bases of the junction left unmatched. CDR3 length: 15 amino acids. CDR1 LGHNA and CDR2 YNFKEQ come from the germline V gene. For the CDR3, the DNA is TGTGCCAGCAGCCCCCGGGCTAGCGGAGCTTACGAGCAGTACTTC. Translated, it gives CASSPRASGAYEQYF.

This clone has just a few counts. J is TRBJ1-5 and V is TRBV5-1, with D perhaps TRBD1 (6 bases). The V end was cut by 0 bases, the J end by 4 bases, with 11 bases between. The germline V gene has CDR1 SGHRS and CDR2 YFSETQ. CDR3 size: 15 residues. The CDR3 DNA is TGCGCCAGCAGCTTGGCCACAGGGTTAAATCAGCCCCAGCATTTT. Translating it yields CASSLATGLNQPQHF.

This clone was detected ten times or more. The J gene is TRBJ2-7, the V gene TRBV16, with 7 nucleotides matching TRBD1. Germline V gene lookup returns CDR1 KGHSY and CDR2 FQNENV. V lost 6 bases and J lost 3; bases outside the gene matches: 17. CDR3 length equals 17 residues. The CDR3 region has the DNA TGTGCCAGCAGTTTACAGGGGTACTCTGCATACTACTACGAGCAGTACTTC. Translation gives CASSLQGYSAYYYEQYF. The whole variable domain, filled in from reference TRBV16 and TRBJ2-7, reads GEEVAQTPKHLVRGEGQKAKLYCAPIKGHSYVFWYQQVLKNEFKFLISFQNENVFDETGMPKERFSAKCLPNSPCSLEIQATKLEDSAVYFCASSLQGYSAYYYEQYFGPGTRLTVT.